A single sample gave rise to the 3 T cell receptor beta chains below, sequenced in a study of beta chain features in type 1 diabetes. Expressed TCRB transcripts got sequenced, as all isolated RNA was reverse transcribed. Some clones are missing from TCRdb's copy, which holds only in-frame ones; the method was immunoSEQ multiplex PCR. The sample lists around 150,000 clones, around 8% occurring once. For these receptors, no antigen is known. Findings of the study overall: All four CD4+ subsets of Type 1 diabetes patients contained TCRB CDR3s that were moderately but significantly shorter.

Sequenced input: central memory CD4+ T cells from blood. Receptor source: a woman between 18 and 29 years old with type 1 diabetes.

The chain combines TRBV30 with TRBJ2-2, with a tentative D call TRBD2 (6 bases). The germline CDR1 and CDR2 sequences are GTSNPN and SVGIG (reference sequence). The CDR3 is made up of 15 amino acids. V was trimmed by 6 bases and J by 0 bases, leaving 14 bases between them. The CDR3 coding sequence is TGTGCCTGTCGTAGCGGAGCCGCGAACACCGGGGAGCTGTTTTTT. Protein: CACRSGAANTGELFF.

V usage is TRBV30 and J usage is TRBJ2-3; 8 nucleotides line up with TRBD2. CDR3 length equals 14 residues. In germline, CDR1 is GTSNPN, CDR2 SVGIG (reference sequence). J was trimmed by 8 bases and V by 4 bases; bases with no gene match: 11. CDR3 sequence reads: CAWTGSGNRATQYF. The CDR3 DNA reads TGTGCCTGGACAGGTAGCGGGAATCGTGCTACGCAGTATTTT.

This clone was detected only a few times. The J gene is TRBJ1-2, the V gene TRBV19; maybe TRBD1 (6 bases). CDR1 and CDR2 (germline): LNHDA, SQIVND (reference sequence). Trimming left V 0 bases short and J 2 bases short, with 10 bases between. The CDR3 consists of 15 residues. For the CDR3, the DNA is TGTGCCAGTAGTATAGATTCCACAGGGAACTATGGCTACACCTTC. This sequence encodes CASSIDSTGNYGYTF.